What follows are 19 T cell receptor beta chains derived from one specimen sequenced in a study of OX40 agonist ivuxolimab in advanced cancers. The protocol was immunoSEQ multiplex PCR, while the TCRdb copy is restricted to in-frame clones and leaves out a portion. The table includes roughly 50,000 clones, 70% to 85% detected once. Sequenced material: CD4+ or CD8+ T cells sorted from blood, taken in a trial of the OX40 agonist ivuxolimab. Every receptor here comes from an adult with an advanced solid tumor such as melanoma, head and neck, liver or kidney cancer.

The rearrangement joins TRBV18 to TRBJ2-2, with 8 bases lining up with TRBD1. This CDR3 has 16 amino acids. J gave up 5 bases and V 1 base, and 6 bases lay outside the gene matches. CDR1 and CDR2 (germline): KGHSH, LQKENI. For the CDR3, the DNA is TGTGCCAGCTCACCACTCGGACAGGGAACAACCGGGGAGCTGTTTTTT. This encodes CASSPLGQGTTGELFF.

This chain's CDR3 is CASILGQGRHGYTF. DNA for the CDR3: TGTGCCAGCATCTTGGGACAGGGGAGGCATGGCTACACCTTC. This chain uses TRBV6-1 with TRBJ1-2; 10 bases are shared with TRBD1. The V and J ends lost 7 bases and 6 bases, in that order; junction bases with no gene match: 8. The CDR3 runs to 14 residues. The germline gives CDR1 MNHNS, CDR2 SASEGT.

V and J are TRBV5-4 and TRBJ2-3, with D unclear. V was shortened by 4 bases and J by 2 bases, with 5 bases between the two germline ends. Germline V gives CDR1 SGHNT, CDR2 YYREEE (reference sequence). The CDR3 is 12 residues long. The CDR3 nucleotides are TGTGCCAGCAGCGCAAACACAGATACGCAGTATTTT. Translating it yields CASSANTDTQYF.

The J gene is TRBJ2-2, the V gene TRBV5-6, with 7 bases lining up with TRBD1. V shed 4 bases, J shed 5 bases, and the junction held 8 bases outside the gene matches. Germline CDR1 SGHDT, CDR2 YYEEEE. The CDR3 runs 15 residues. The CDR3 DNA sequence: TGTGCCAGCAGCCTATTGACAGGGAAAACCGGGGAGCTGTTTTTT. Protein sequence: CASSLLTGKTGELFF.

The J gene is TRBJ1-1, the V gene TRBV20-1, with D perhaps TRBD1 (5 bases). V lost 3 bases to trimming and J lost 7 bases, with 9 bases between them. Germline V gene data show CDR1 as DFQATT and CDR2 as SNEGSKA (reference sequence). The CDR3 runs to 11 residues. The CDR3 sequence: CSARGGIEAFF. In DNA form, the CDR3 reads TGCAGTGCTAGGGGGGGGATTGAAGCTTTCTTT.

The chain recombines TRBV5-6 with TRBJ2-5; 9 bases align to TRBD2. CDR3 length: 18 amino acids. V was pared by 2 bases and J by 2 bases, with 13 bases of the junction left unmatched. CDR1 is SGHDT, CDR2 YYEEEE, per germline. The CDR3 spells CASSFFLRVAGVQETQYF. For the CDR3, the DNA is TGTGCCAGCAGCTTTTTCCTAAGGGTAGCGGGAGTTCAAGAGACCCAGTACTTC.

The V call is TRBV5-4, the J call TRBJ2-5; 8 bases are a match to TRBD2. J lost 7 bases, V lost 3 bases, and 14 bases had no gene match. From germline, CDR1 is SGHNT and CDR2 YYREEE (reference sequence). CDR3 length: 16 amino acids. The CDR3 sequence is CASSSGAGAPPGTQYF. The DNA of the CDR3 is TGTGCCAGCAGCTCGGGAGCGGGGGCTCCGCCCGGGACCCAGTACTTC.

V gene TRBV19 combines with J gene TRBJ1-2; D unclear. Trimming removed 5 bases from V and 7 bases from J, with 11 bases in between. This CDR3 spans 12 amino acids. CDR1 and CDR2 from the germline V gene are LNHDA and SQIVND (reference sequence). The CDR3 loop is CASSPGRGGYTF. CDR3 nucleotide sequence: TGTGCCAGTAGTCCCGGGCGAGGTGGCTACACCTTC.

The chain has TRBV18 and TRBJ1-2; TRBD1 might be the D (6 bases). CDR1 and CDR2 (germline): KGHSH, LQKENI. With 3 bases removed from V and 5 bases from J, the gap between germline ends came to 16 bases. The CDR3 totals 15 residues. The CDR3 DNA reads as TGTGCCAGCTCACCGCTGAACAGGGCTGAATATGGCTACACCTTC. Encoded protein: CASSPLNRAEYGYTF. Full variable domain (remainder filled in from reference TRBV18 and TRBJ1-2): NAGVMQNPRHLVRRRGQEARLRCSPMKGHSHVYWYRQLPEEGLKFMVYLQKENIIDESGMPKERFSAEFPKEGPSILRIQQVVRGDSAAYFCASSPLNRAEYGYTFGSGTRLTVV.

The genes are TRBV5-1 and TRBJ2-5; possible D gene TRBD1, 6 bases. Germline values: CDR1 SGHRS, CDR2 YFSETQ. Trimming removed 3 bases at V and 2 bases at J, with 11 bases between. The CDR3 is 14 amino acids. Here the CDR3 reads CASSYHGQQETQYF. CDR3 in DNA: TGCGCCAGCAGCTATCACGGACAGCAAGAGACCCAGTACTTC.

The rearrangement joins TRBV6-5 to TRBJ2-3, with a possible D match to TRBD2 (7 bases). Germline CDR1 is MNHEY and CDR2 is SVGAGI. The ends were cut back, 8 bases at V and 4 bases at J, with 19 bases in the middle. The CDR3 runs to 15 residues. The CDR3 coding sequence is TGTGCCAGCGCGCGGCTGGGGGGGCAATCAGATACGCAGTATTTT. It codes for CASARLGGQSDTQYF.

The chain joins TRBV5-6 to TRBJ1-6; D not resolved. This CDR3 contains 15 residues. Deletions cut 4 bases from V and 4 bases from J, with 12 bases between. Germline V gene sequence: CDR1 SGHDT, CDR2 YYEEEE. The CDR3 region is CASSLRDPYNSPLHF. The CDR3 nucleotides are TGTGCCAGCAGCCTTCGGGATCCTTATAATTCACCCCTCCACTTT.

The chain combines TRBV7-6 with TRBJ1-2; the D gene is possibly TRBD1 (6 bases). The CDR3 runs 13 residues. V was trimmed by 0 bases and J by 7 bases, leaving 9 bases between them. Germline V CDR1 and CDR2: SGHVS, FNYEAQ. The CDR3 region has the DNA TGTGCCAGCAGCTTAGCGGCCAGGGGTGGCTACACCTTC. Residues: CASSLAARGGYTF.

V usage is TRBV6-5 and J usage is TRBJ2-1; no definite D call. Between the trimmed V and J ends, which lost 3 bases and 0 bases, there was a span of 6 bases. Per the germline V gene, CDR1 is MNHEY and CDR2 is SVGAGI. The CDR3 has 14 residues. CDR3 residues: CASSYAPSYNEQFF. The CDR3 DNA reads TGTGCCAGCAGTTATGCCCCCTCCTACAATGAGCAGTTCTTC.

The V gene is TRBV23-1, the J gene TRBJ2-1; D not certain. Being an ORF, TRBV23-1 has a function that is uncertain. The CDR3 is made up of 15 amino acids. The ends were cut back, 2 bases at V and 4 bases at J, with 12 bases in the middle. CDR3 sequence reads: CASSQPSLLYNEQFF. In DNA, the CDR3 is TGCGCCAGCAGTCAACCGAGTTTGTTATACAATGAGCAGTTCTTC.

A few counts support this clone. The V and J genes are TRBV7-9 and TRBJ2-5, with D perhaps TRBD2 (6 bases). This CDR3 is built from 15 residues. V dropped 7 bases and J dropped 5 bases, with 20 bases sitting between them. Germline V CDR1 and CDR2: SEHNR, FQNEAQ (reference sequence). The CDR3 DNA sequence: TGTGCCAGCACCCCGAACTTCGGGGGTGTGGAGACCCAGTACTTC. It codes for CASTPNFGGVETQYF.

The chain has TRBV18 and TRBJ2-5, with TRBD1 identical over 10 bases. With V trimmed by 0 bases and J by 5 bases, 3 bases remained unmatched. CDR1 and CDR2 from the germline V gene are KGHSH and LQKENI. The CDR3 runs 15 residues. DNA for the CDR3: TGTGCCAGCTCACCACCCGACAGGGGGCTTGAGACCCAGTACTTC. It yields the protein CASSPPDRGLETQYF.

This clone was detected only a few times. This chain connects TRBV6-5 to TRBJ1-2; D call uncertain. CDR3 length: 14 amino acids. The V end lost 6 bases, the J end lost 5 bases, and 16 bases lay between the germline ends. Germline CDR1 is MNHEY and CDR2 is SVGAGI. CDR3 sequence reads: CASSLVPPGYGYTF. In DNA form, the CDR3 reads TGTGCCAGCAGCCTCGTACCCCCGGGGTATGGCTACACCTTC.

The chain is built from TRBV27 and TRBJ2-5, with a tentative D call TRBD2 (5 bases). The CDR3 has 15 amino acids. CDR1 is MNHEY, CDR2 SMNVEV, per germline (reference sequence). V lost 1 base and J 5 bases, leaving 14 bases between the germline ends. The CDR3 sequence is CASSLFPGRMETQYF. CDR3 DNA sequence: TGTGCCAGCAGTTTATTCCCGGGAAGGATGGAGACCCAGTACTTC.